The sequence of this TCR beta chain was determined in a study of cytomegalovirus exposure and HLA in healthy donors. Whole-study results and caveats: Analysis was carried out at a later point, and it linked a missense DCLRE1C variant to TCR beta V- and J-gene trimming. In a later analysis, at a false discovery rate of 0.05, 16,951 TCR beta sequences matched HLA alleles. In vitro confirmation showed three CMV-associated chains to be CMV antigen specific.

This clone appeared a few times. Antigen unknown. V was cut by 5 bases and J by 1 base, with 6 bases left in between. In germline, CDR1 is MNHNS, CDR2 SASEGT. The CDR3 has 13 residues. Use of 60 Vbeta and 13 Jbeta primers characterized the PCR. The protocol was immunoSEQ multiplex PCR, while the TCRdb copy is restricted to in-frame clones and leaves out a portion. The sample holds about 140,000 clones, around 83% seen once. Specimen: PBMCs. V usage is TRBV6-1 and J usage is TRBJ1-5, with D perhaps matching TRBD1 (5 bases). The receptor's source is a male donor in good health and CMV-seropositive. The CDR3 loop is CASSRGSNQPQHF. The CDR3 DNA sequence: TGTGCCAGCAGTCGGGGGAGCAATCAGCCCCAGCATTTT.